A single sample gave rise to the 27 T cell receptor beta chains below, sequenced in a study of a mutant IDH1 vaccine in newly diagnosed glioma. Sequenced by immunoSEQ multiplex PCR; TCRdb stores in-frame clones only, minus some. There are more than 35,000 clones in the sample; about 75% occur only once, and roughly 9.8% lies in the top ten. Antigens for these TCRs are unknown. The time point denotes: week 47, end of study. Doses consisted of 300 ug of mutant IDH1 20-mer peptide each, paired with topical imiquimod. Material: PBMCs, obtained from a glioma patient whose treatment included an IDH1 peptide vaccine. Receptors were obtained from a man in his forties with glioma.

The V call is TRBV11-2, the J call TRBJ2-1; perhaps TRBD2 as D (6 bases). The germline CDR1 and CDR2 sequences are SGHAT and FQNNGV. The CDR3 has 15 amino acids. Trimming removed 7 bases from V and 1 base from J, with 14 bases in between. The CDR3 bases are TGTGCCAGCACGGCGGGGCGGCAGTCCTACAATGAGCAGTTCTTC. Its protein is CASTAGRQSYNEQFF. The complete variable domain, with remaining parts taken from reference TRBV11-2 and TRBJ2-1, reads EAGVAQSPRYKIIEKRQSVAFWCNPISGHATLYWYQQILGQGPKLLIQFQNNGVVDDSQLPKDRFSAERLKGVDSTLKIQPAKLEDSAVYLCASTAGRQSYNEQFFGPGTRLTVL.

This clone was seen more than once but under ten times. This chain links TRBV30 with TRBJ1-6; possibly TRBD1 for D (5 bases). In germline, CDR1 is GTSNPN, CDR2 SVGIG (reference sequence). The CDR3 loop spans 16 amino acids. Trimming took off 2 bases at V and 7 bases at J, with 18 bases between the two ends. DNA for the CDR3: TGTGCCTGGAGTAGGGGACTCAGAATCATCAATTCACCCCTCCACTTT. Its translation: CAWSRGLRIINSPLHF.

The chain is built from TRBV18 and TRBJ2-1; TRBD2 aligns across 13 bases. The CDR3 is 15 residues long. From germline, CDR1 is KGHSH and CDR2 LQKENI. The V gene end was trimmed by 3 bases and the J gene end by 9 bases; junction bases not matched to a gene: 5. Here the CDR3 reads CASSPGLAGEGEQFF. CDR3 nucleotide sequence: TGTGCCAGCTCACCCGGACTAGCGGGAGAGGGTGAGCAGTTCTTC. The full variable domain, rest sourced from reference TRBV18 and TRBJ2-1, is NAGVMQNPRHLVRRRGQEARLRCSPMKGHSHVYWYRQLPEEGLKFMVYLQKENIIDESGMPKERFSAEFPKEGPSILRIQQVVRGDSAAYFCASSPGLAGEGEQFFGPGTRLTVL.

This chain uses TRBV5-1 with TRBJ2-7; D is unresolved. V lost 4 bases to trimming and J lost 3 bases, with 8 bases between them. Per the germline V gene, CDR1 is SGHRS and CDR2 is YFSETQ. The CDR3 consists of 12 residues. The CDR3 DNA sequence: TGCGCCAGCAGCGGTTACAGCTACGAGCAGTACTTC. Translation gives CASSGYSYEQYF.

This clone was seen a single time. The chain carries TRBV19 and TRBJ2-3; 8 bases fit TRBD2. The CDR3 totals 16 residues. The J segment lost 6 bases and the V segment lost 5 bases, leaving 13 bases of the junction unmatched. Germline V CDR1 and CDR2: LNHDA, SQIVND (reference sequence). The CDR3 is CASSPGGREVVDTQYF. CDR3 nucleotide sequence: TGTGCCAGTAGTCCCGGGGGGCGGGAGGTGGTGGATACGCAGTATTTT.

The chain has TRBV2 and TRBJ1-2; 8 bases line up with TRBD1. This CDR3 spans 14 amino acids. Trimming removed 6 bases from V and 3 bases from J; junction bases left unmatched: 6. Germline-derived CDR1 and CDR2 are SNHLY and FYNNEI. The CDR3 coding sequence is TGTGCCAGCAGCCTACAGGGGGGGGACTATGGCTACACCTTC. It encodes CASSLQGGDYGYTF.

The rearrangement uses TRBV6-1 and TRBJ2-1, with D possibly being TRBD2 (5 bases). Trimming took 6 bases from V and 9 from J, leaving 12 bases between them. The V gene's germline CDR1 is MNHNS and CDR2 SASEGT. The CDR3 consists of 12 residues. The CDR3, as DNA: TGTGCCAGCAGGATGGACTCTCCTGAGCAGTTCTTC. This sequence encodes CASRMDSPEQFF.

The chain couples TRBV29-1 to TRBJ2-1; either TRBD1 or TRBD2 may fit D (5 bases each). V gave up 1 base and J gave up 0 bases, with 10 bases separating them. The CDR3 contains 15 residues. Germline loops: CDR1 SQVTM, CDR2 ANQGSEA. CDR3 region: CSVEAGGVSYNEQFF. The CDR3 DNA reads TGCAGCGTTGAAGCTGGGGGAGTCTCCTACAATGAGCAGTTCTTC.

This clone was counted once. This sequence joins TRBV4-3 and TRBJ2-1; D perhaps matches TRBD2 (5 bases). The CDR3 sequence is 15 residues long. Germline CDR1 reads LGHNA; CDR2 reads YSLEER. Trimming left V 0 bases short and J 6 bases short, with 12 bases between. In nucleotides, the CDR3 is TGCGCCAGCAGCCAAGATGGGTGGGAGCTCAATGAGCAGTTCTTC. Protein sequence: CASSQDGWELNEQFF.

The chain joins TRBV11-2 to TRBJ1-2; D might be TRBD1 (5 bases). CDR3 size: 14 residues. In germline, CDR1 is SGHAT, CDR2 FQNNGV. The V gene lost 5 bases and the J gene lost 3 bases, with 13 bases spanning the gap. This CDR3 is CASSPLSGYYGYTF. The CDR3 DNA follows: TGTGCCAGCAGCCCCCTCTCAGGGTACTATGGCTACACCTTC.

The chain employs TRBV6-4 and TRBJ2-1; TRBD2 matches 8 bases. CDR3 size: 19 residues. V lost 3 bases and J lost 0; bases outside the gene matches: 13. Germline lookup yields CDR1 MRHNA and CDR2 SNTAGT. In DNA form, the CDR3 reads TGTGCCAGCAGTGAGCGGCCTAGCGGGTCCTTTAGCTCCTACAATGAGCAGTTCTTC. This sequence encodes CASSERPSGSFSSYNEQFF.

The J gene is TRBJ1-1, the V gene TRBV30; 8 nucleotides agree with TRBD1. Germline lookup yields CDR1 GTSNPN and CDR2 SVGIG (reference sequence). J gave up 6 bases and V 8 bases, and 14 bases lay outside the gene matches. CDR3 length: 14 residues. This CDR3 reads CAGQGAMRTAEAFF. The CDR3, as DNA: TGTGCCGGCCAGGGGGCGATGAGAACCGCTGAAGCTTTCTTT. Together with reference TRBV30 and TRBJ1-1, the CDR3 gives the full variable domain: SQTIHQWPATLVQPVGSPLSLECTVEGTSNPNLYWYRQAAGRGLQLLFYSVGIGQISSEVPQNLSASRPQDRQFILSSKKLLLSDSGFYLCAGQGAMRTAEAFFGQGTRLTVV.

CDR3 nucleotide sequence: TGCGCCAGCAGTGTCGAGGTTCTCTATGGCTACACCTTC. It specifies CASSVEVLYGYTF. The chain recombines TRBV10-2 with TRBJ1-2, with no clear D. Germline V gene lookup returns CDR1 WSHSY and CDR2 SAAADI. V shed 4 bases and J shed 4 bases, with 10 bases lying between them. This CDR3 spans 13 amino acids.

The rearrangement joins TRBV5-6 to TRBJ2-3; D perhaps matches TRBD2 (6 bases). Trimming took off 5 bases at V and 10 bases at J, with 14 bases between the two ends. This CDR3 is built from 12 residues. Germline V CDR1 and CDR2: SGHDT, YYEEEE. CDR3 protein: CASRGGASAQYF. The DNA for the CDR3 is TGTGCCAGCAGGGGTGGGGCTAGCGCGCAGTATTTT.

The V call is TRBV19, the J call TRBJ1-1; D not resolved. The CDR3 has 10 amino acids. Per germline, CDR1 LNHDA and CDR2 SQIVND (reference sequence). The ends were cut back, 4 bases at V and 3 bases at J, with 0 bases in the middle. Here the CDR3 DNA reads TGTGCCAGTAGTAACACTGAAGCTTTCTTT. Encoded protein: CASSNTEAFF. Together with reference TRBV19 and TRBJ1-1, the CDR3 gives the full variable domain: DGGITQSPKYLFRKEGQNVTLSCEQNLNHDAMYWYRQDPGQGLRLIYYSQIVNDFQKGDIAEGYSVSREKKESFPLTVTSAQKNPTAFYLCASSNTEAFFGQGTRLTVV.

The gene calls are TRBV5-1 and TRBJ1-2, with 10 bases aligning to TRBD1. Unmatched junction bases numbered 10, after V lost 0 bases and J lost 8 bases. Germline-derived CDR1 and CDR2 are SGHRS and YFSETQ. This CDR3 has 16 residues. For the CDR3, the DNA is TGCGCCAGCAGCTTGGGACACCGGGACAGGGGTCACGGCTACACCTTC. This encodes CASSLGHRDRGHGYTF.

This clone has a handful of counts. This sequence joins TRBV6-1 and TRBJ1-1, with no clear D. Germline V CDR1 and CDR2: MNHNS, SASEGT. V was shortened by 3 bases and J by 8 bases, with 13 bases between the two germline ends. CDR3 size: 13 residues. CDR3 DNA: TGTGCCAGCAGTGATGATGTAGTCCGCGAAGCTTTCTTT. It specifies CASSDDVVREAFF.

This clone has just a few counts. This chain joins TRBV12-2 and TRBJ2-1; TRBD1 is taken as the D call from the table, unchecked against the DNA. TRBV12-2 is labeled a pseudogene. This CDR3 contains 18 residues. CDR3 DNA: TGTGCAAGTCGCTTAGAAAGGGGGATACGGACCTCCTACAATGAGCAGTTCTTC. Translation gives CASRLERGIRTSYNEQFF.

This clone was recorded only once. The V and J genes are TRBV11-2 and TRBJ2-3; D unclear. Trimming left V 2 bases short and J 7 bases short, with 4 bases between. Germline values: CDR1 SGHAT, CDR2 FQNNGV. This CDR3 is 11 amino acids long. CDR3 region: CASSLTHTQYF. For the CDR3, the DNA is TGTGCCAGCAGCTTAACGCATACGCAGTATTTT.

The chain is built from TRBV6-5 and TRBJ1-3; weak D call: TRBD1 (5 bases). Germline lookup yields CDR1 MNHEY and CDR2 SVGAGI. CDR3 length: 15 residues. Between the trimmed V and J ends, which lost 5 bases and 0 bases, there was a span of 11 bases. CDR3 protein: CASSARGISGNTIYF. The CDR3 nucleotides read TGTGCCAGCAGTGCACGGGGGATCTCTGGAAACACCATATATTTT.

The chain uses TRBV7-2 and TRBJ1-5; TRBD1 agrees at 9 bases. Trimming removed 0 bases from V and 0 bases from J; junction bases left unmatched: 3. Looked up from germline, CDR1 is SGHTA and CDR2 is FQGNSA. This CDR3 contains 17 residues. CDR3 sequence (DNA): TGTGCCAGCAGCTTAGCGGCGACAGGGGGTAGCAATCAGCCCCAGCATTTT. It is translated as CASSLAATGGSNQPQHF. Combining the CDR3 with reference TRBV7-2 and TRBJ1-5 gives the whole variable domain GAGVSQSPSNKVTEKGKDVELRCDPISGHTALYWYRQSLGQGLEFLIYFQGNSAPDKSGLPSDRFSAERTGGSVSTLTIQRTQQEDSAVYLCASSLAATGGSNQPQHFGDGTRLSIL.

The chain uses TRBV19 and TRBJ2-1; possibly TRBD1 or TRBD2 for D (6 bases each). The V and J ends lost 4 bases and 4 bases respectively, with 8 bases between them. The CDR3 is 13 amino acids. Germline V gives CDR1 LNHDA, CDR2 SQIVND (reference sequence). The CDR3 sequence is CASSRRGYNEQFF. The CDR3 region has the DNA TGTGCCAGTAGTAGGAGGGGGTACAATGAGCAGTTCTTC.

CDR3 protein: CASSFGLAGVGREQFF. The CDR3 coding sequence is TGTGCCAGCAGCTTTGGACTAGCGGGAGTAGGACGTGAGCAGTTCTTC. The chain uses TRBV5-6 and TRBJ2-1; the match to TRBD2 covers 13 bases. CDR3 size: 16 residues. The germline CDR1 and CDR2 sequences are SGHDT and YYEEEE. The ends lost 2 bases at V and 9 bases at J; junction bases unmatched: 8.

This chain joins TRBV9 and TRBJ2-5; tentative D call: TRBD1 (7 bases). V lost 4 bases and J 7 bases, leaving 17 bases between the germline ends. Germline assignment: CDR1 SGDLS and CDR2 YYNGEE. This CDR3 has 14 residues. CDR3 residues: CASSPRTGGGTQYF. The CDR3 DNA is TGTGCCAGCAGCCCCCGGACAGGAGGGGGGACCCAGTACTTC.

This sequence joins TRBV12-5 and TRBJ2-3; no firm D call. This CDR3 is 13 amino acids long. The ends were cut back, 5 bases at V and 0 bases at J, with 6 bases in the middle. CDR1 and CDR2 from the germline V gene are LGHNT and FRNRAP. The CDR3 reads CASGVGSTDTQYF. The CDR3 DNA reads as TGTGCTAGTGGTGTCGGGAGCACAGATACGCAGTATTTT. Drawing the rest from reference TRBV12-5 and TRBJ2-3, the complete variable domain is DARVTQTPRHKVTEMGQEVTMRCQPILGHNTVFWYRQTMMQGLELLAYFRNRAPLDDSGMPKDRFSAEMPDATLATLKIQPSEPRDSAVYFCASGVGSTDTQYFGPGTRLTVL.

The gene calls are TRBV15 and TRBJ2-3; TRBD2 might be the D (6 bases). The length of the CDR3 is 15 residues. Germline V CDR1 and CDR2: LNHNV, YYDKDF (reference sequence). Trimming shortened V by 0 bases and J by 0 bases, and 7 bases separated the two germline ends. CDR3 nucleotide sequence: TGTGCCACCAGCAGAGAGGGGACTAGCACAGATACGCAGTATTTT. This gives the protein CATSREGTSTDTQYF.

V and J are TRBV6-5 and TRBJ2-3, with 8 positions matching TRBD2. Germline-derived CDR1 and CDR2 are MNHEY and SVGAGI. CDR3 size: 15 residues. J gave up 4 bases and V 6 bases, and 9 bases lay outside the gene matches. Here the CDR3 reads CASSSSGSRADTQYF. The CDR3 DNA reads as TGTGCCAGCAGCTCAAGCGGGAGTAGGGCAGATACGCAGTATTTT.